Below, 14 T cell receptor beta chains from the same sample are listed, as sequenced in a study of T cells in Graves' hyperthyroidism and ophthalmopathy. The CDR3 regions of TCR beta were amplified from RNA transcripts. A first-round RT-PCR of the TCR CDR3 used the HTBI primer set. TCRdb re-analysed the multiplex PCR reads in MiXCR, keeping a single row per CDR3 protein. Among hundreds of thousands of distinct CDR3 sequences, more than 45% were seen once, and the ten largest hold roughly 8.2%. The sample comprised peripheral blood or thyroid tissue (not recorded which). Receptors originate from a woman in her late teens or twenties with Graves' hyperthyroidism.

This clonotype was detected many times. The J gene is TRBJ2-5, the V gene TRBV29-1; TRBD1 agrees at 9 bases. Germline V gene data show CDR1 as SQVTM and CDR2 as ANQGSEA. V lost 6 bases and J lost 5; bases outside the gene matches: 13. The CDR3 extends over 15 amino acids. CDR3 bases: TGCAGCGTCCGGGGGGACAGGGCAGAGTGGGAGACCCAGTACTTC. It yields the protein CSVRGDRAEWETQYF.

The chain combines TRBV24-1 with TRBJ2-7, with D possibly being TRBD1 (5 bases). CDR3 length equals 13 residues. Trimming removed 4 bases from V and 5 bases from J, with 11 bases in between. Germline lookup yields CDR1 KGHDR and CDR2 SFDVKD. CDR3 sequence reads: CATSETGAHEQYF. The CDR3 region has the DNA TGTGCCACCAGTGAAACAGGAGCTCACGAGCAGTACTTC.

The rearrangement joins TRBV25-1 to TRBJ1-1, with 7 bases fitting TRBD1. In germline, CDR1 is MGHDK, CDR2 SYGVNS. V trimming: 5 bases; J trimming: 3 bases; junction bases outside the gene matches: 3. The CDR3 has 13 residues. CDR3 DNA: TGTGCCAGCAGTAATCAGGGGGACACTGAAGCTTTCTTT. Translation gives CASSNQGDTEAFF.

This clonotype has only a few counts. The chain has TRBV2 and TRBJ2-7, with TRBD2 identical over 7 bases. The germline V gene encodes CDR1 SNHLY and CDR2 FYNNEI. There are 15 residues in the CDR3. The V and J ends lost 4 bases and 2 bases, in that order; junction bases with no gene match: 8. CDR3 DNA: TGTGCCAGCAGTGGACAGACTAGCAGAACCTACGAGCAGTACTTC. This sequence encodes CASSGQTSRTYEQYF.

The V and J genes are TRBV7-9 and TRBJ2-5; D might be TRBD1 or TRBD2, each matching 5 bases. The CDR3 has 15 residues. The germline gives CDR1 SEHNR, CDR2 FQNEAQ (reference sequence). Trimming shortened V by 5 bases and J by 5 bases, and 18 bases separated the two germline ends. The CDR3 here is CASSERGGGRETQYF. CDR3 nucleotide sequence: TGTGCCAGCAGCGAGAGGGGTGGCGGTCGTGAGACCCAGTACTTC.

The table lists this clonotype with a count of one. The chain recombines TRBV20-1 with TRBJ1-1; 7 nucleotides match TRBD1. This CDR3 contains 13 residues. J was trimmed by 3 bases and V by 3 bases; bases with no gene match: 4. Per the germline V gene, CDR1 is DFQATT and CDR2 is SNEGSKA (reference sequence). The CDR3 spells CSASWQGDTEAFF. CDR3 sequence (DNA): TGCAGTGCTAGTTGGCAGGGGGACACTGAAGCTTTCTTT.

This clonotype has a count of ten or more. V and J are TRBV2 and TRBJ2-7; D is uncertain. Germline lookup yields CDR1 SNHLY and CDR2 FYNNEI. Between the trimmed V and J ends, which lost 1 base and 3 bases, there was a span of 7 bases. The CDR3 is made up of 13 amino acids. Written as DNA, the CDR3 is TGTGCCAGCAGTGAAGTCACCTACTACGAGCAGTACTTC. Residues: CASSEVTYYEQYF.

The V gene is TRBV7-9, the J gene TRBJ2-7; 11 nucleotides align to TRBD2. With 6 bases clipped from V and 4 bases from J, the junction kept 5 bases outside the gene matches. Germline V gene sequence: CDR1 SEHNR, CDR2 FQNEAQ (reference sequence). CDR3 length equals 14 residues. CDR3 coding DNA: TGTGCCAGCAGGCCGACTAGCGGGATTTACGAGCAGTACTTC. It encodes CASRPTSGIYEQYF.

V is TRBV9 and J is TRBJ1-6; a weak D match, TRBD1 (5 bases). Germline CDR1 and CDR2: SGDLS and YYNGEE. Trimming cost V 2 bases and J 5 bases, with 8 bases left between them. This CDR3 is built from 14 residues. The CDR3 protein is CASSVWGNNSPLHF. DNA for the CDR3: TGTGCCAGCAGCGTTTGGGGGAATAATTCACCCCTCCACTTT.

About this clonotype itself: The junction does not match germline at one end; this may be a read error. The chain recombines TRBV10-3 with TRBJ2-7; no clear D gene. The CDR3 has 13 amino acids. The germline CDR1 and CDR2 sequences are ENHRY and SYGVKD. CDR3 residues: CASSAPPWRTQYF. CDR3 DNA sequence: TGTGCCAGCAGTGCCCCACCCTGGCGCACCCAGTACTTC.

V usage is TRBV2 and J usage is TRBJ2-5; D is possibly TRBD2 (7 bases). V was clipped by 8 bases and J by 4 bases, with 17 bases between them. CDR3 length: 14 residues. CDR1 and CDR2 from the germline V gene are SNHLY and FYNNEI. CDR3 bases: TGTGCCAGCCAGAGTTTCCGGGGGGCAGAGACCCAGTACTTC. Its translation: CASQSFRGAETQYF.

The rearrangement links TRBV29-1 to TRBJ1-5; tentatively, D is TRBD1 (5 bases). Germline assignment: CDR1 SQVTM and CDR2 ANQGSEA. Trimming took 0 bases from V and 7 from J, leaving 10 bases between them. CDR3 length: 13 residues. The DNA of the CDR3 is TGCAGCGTTGAAGATGGACGGGGGCAGCCCCAGCATTTT. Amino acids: CSVEDGRGQPQHF.

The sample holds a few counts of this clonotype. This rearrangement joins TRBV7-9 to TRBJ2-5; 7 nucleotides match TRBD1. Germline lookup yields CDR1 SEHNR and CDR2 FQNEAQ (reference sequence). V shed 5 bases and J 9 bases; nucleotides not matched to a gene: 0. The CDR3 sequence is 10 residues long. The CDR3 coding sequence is TGTGCCAGCAGCCAGGGGGCCCAGTACTTC. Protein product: CASSQGAQYF.

As DNA, the CDR3 is TGTGCCAGCAGCCACCAGGGAGCCTCTGGAAACACCATATATTTT. This sequence encodes CASSHQGASGNTIYF. The chain links TRBV9 to TRBJ1-3; a weak D match, TRBD1 (5 bases). The ends were cut back, 4 bases at V and 0 bases at J, with 11 bases in the middle. Germline V gene lookup returns CDR1 SGDLS and CDR2 YYNGEE. This CDR3 is 15 amino acids long.